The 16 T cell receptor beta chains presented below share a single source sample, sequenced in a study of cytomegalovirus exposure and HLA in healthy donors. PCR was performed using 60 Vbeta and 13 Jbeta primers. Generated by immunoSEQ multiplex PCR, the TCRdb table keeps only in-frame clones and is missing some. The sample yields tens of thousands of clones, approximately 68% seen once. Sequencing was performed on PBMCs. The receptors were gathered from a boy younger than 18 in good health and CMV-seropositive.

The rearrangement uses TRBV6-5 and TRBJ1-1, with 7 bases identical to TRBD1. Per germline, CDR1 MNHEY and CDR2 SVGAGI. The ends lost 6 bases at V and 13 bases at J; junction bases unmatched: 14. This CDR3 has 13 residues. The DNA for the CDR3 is TGTGCCAGCAGCCAGGGACAGACCCGCAAGGATTTCTTT. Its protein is CASSQGQTRKDFF.

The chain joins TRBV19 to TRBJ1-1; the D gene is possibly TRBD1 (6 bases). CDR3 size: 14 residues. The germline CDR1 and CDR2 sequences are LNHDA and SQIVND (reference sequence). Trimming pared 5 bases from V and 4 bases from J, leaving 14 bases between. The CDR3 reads CASSPRQVFTEAFF. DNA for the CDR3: TGTGCCAGTAGTCCGCGACAGGTCTTCACTGAAGCTTTCTTT.

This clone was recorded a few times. The CDR3, as DNA: TGTGCCGCCGGGCAGGGAAGCTATGGCTACACCTTC. Translation: CAAGQGSYGYTF. The chain couples TRBV7-9 to TRBJ1-2; D may be TRBD1 (5 bases). V was shortened by 11 bases and J by 4 bases, with 14 bases between the two germline ends. The CDR3 runs 12 residues. Germline assignment: CDR1 SEHNR and CDR2 FQNEAQ (reference sequence). The entire variable domain, with the rest obtained from reference TRBV7-9 and TRBJ1-2, is as follows: DTGVSQNPRHKITKRGQNVTFRCDPISEHNRLYWYRQTLGQGPEFLTYFQNEAQLEKSRLLSDRFSAERPKGSFSTLEIQRTEQGDSAMYLCAAGQGSYGYTFGSGTRLTVV.

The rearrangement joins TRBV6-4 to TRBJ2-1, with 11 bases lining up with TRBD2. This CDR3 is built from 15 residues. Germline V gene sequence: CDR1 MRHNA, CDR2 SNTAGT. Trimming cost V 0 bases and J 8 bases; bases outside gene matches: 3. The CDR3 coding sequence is TGTGCCAGCAGTGACTCCACTAGCGGGAGCGATGAGCAGTTCTTC. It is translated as CASSDSTSGSDEQFF.

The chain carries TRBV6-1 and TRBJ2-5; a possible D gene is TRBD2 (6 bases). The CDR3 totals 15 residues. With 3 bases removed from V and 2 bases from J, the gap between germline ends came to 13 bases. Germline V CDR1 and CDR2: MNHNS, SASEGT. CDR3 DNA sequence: TGTGCCAGCAGTGATGGGGCGGGAATGCAAGAGACCCAGTACTTC. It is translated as CASSDGAGMQETQYF.

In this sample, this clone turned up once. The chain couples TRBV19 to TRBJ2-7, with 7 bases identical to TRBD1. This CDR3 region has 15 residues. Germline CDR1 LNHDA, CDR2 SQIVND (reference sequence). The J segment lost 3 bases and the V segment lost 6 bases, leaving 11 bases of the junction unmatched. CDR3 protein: CASSTLTRTGYEQYF. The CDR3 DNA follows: TGTGCCAGTAGCACTCTTACGCGGACAGGCTACGAGCAGTACTTC.

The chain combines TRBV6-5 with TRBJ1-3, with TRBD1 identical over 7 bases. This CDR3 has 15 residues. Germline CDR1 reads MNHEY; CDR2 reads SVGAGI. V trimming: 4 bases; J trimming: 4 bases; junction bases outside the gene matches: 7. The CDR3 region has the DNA TGTGCCAGCAGTTCCGCGACAGGGAGAGGAAACACCATATATTTT. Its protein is CASSSATGRGNTIYF.

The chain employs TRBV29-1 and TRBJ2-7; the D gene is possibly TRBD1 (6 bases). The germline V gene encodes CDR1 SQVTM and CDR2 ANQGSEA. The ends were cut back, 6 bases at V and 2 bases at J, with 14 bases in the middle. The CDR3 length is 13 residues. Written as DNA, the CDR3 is TGCAGCGTAGCCCGACAGGTTACCTACGAGCAGTACTTC. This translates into CSVARQVTYEQYF.

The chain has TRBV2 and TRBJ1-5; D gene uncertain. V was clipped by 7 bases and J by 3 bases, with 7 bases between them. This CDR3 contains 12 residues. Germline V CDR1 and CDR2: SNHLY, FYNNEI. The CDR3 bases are TGTGCCAGCACGAGGGACAATCAGCCCCAGCATTTT. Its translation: CASTRDNQPQHF.

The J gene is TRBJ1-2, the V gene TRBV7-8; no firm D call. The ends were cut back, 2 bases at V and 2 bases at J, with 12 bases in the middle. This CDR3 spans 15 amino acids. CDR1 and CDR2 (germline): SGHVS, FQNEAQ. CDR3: CASSLSWERNYGYTF. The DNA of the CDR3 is TGTGCCAGCAGCTTAAGCTGGGAGCGGAACTATGGCTACACCTTC.

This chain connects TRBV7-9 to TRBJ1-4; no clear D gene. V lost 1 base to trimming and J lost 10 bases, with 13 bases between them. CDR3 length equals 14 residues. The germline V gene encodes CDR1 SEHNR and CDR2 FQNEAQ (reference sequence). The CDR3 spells CASSLGLDPGKLFF. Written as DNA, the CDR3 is TGTGCCAGCAGCTTAGGGCTTGACCCAGGAAAACTGTTTTTT.

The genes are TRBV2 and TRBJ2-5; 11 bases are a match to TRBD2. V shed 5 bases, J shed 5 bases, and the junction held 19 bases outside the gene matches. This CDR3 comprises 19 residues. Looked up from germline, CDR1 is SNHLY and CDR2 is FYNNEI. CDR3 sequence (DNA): TGTGCCAGCAGTACACCCGGGACTAGCGGCTTCGCGACCGGGGAGACCCAGTACTTC. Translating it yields CASSTPGTSGFATGETQYF.

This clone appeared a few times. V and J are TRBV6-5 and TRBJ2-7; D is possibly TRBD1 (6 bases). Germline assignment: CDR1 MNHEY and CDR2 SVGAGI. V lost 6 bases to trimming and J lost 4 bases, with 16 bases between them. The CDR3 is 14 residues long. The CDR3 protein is CASRSRDIQYEQYF. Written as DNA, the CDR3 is TGTGCCAGCAGGTCCCGGGACATCCAGTACGAGCAGTACTTC.

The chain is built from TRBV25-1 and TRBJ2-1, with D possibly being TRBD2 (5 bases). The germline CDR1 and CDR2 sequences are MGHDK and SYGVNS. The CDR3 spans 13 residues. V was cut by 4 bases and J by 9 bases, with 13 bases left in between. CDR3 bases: TGTGCCAGCAGTGGCGGGTACGGACCTGAGCAGTTCTTC. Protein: CASSGGYGPEQFF.

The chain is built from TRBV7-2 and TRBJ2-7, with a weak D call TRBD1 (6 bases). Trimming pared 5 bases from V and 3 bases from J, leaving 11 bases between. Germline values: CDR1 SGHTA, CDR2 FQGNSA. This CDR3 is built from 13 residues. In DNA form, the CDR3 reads TGTGCCAGCAGCCCCGACAGGTTCTACGAGCAGTACTTC. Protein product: CASSPDRFYEQYF.

The CDR3 bases are TGTGCCAGCAGCTTAGATTTCGGGGGTCAGCCCCAGCATTTT. This translates into CASSLDFGGQPQHF. The chain joins TRBV11-2 to TRBJ1-5; D is perhaps TRBD1 (5 bases). There are 14 residues in the CDR3. Trimming removed 0 bases from V and 6 bases from J, with 9 bases in between. Per germline, CDR1 SGHAT and CDR2 FQNNGV. The full variable domain, in which reference TRBV11-2 and TRBJ1-5 provide the parts outside the CDR3, is EAGVAQSPRYKIIEKRQSVAFWCNPISGHATLYWYQQILGQGPKLLIQFQNNGVVDDSQLPKDRFSAERLKGVDSTLKIQPAKLEDSAVYLCASSLDFGGQPQHFGDGTRLSIL.